This T cell receptor beta chain was identified in a study of T-cell memory formation after mild COVID-19 (dated by TCRdb to about 2021). In terms of the full investigation: TCR sequence clusters from the two donors were found to be largely donor specific. Two young, previously healthy adult volunteers made up the cohort, one male and one female. In a couple of donors, T-cell clones that expanded and contracted after mild COVID-19 were tracked by sequencing TCRalpha and TCRbeta repertoires over time.

Sequencer: Illumina NovaSeq 6000. Using 5'RACE with constant-segment primers, TCRalpha and TCRbeta cDNA libraries were constructed, with sample barcodes and unique molecular identifiers added in the process. RNA was extracted from every sample with Trizol reagent. The libraries were amplified in two PCR steps, and the second step added a second sample barcode and Illumina TruSeq adapters. Libraries were sequenced on an Illumina NovaSeq with 2 x 150 bp paired-end reads. The authors' analysis ran thus. The reads were demultiplexed and collapsed into UMI-guided consensus sequences using migec v1.2.7. Using mixcr v2.1.11, the UMI consensuses were aligned to TRA and TRB V and J templates and assembled into clonotypes. A clonotype was counted as expanded or contracted only when both edgeR and NoisET called the clonotype significant, with the noise models trained on biological replicates. edgeR calls used a false discovery rate-adjusted p below 0.01 and a log2 fold-change threshold of 1. As an exploratory analysis of dynamics, max-normalized trajectories of the 1000 most abundant clonotypes were examined by PCA with hierarchical clustering. Separately sequenced CD4+ and CD8+ repertoires were used to assign a CD4 or CD8 phenotype to each responding clone. TCRdb passed the public sequencing reads through fastp at Q25 and MiXCR, retaining productive beta sequences. All rows with the same CDR3 protein become a single entry with the most common DNA and genes. The V and J calls were not made by the authors but by TCRdb's processing. The sample yields more than 110,000 distinct CDR3 sequences; 14% were counted once. Roughly 28% of the sample rests with the top ten.

PBMCs were isolated by Ficoll-Paque density gradient centrifugation. Paper-wide results and their limitations: Clones that contracted from day 15 to 85 showed balanced CD4/CD8 phenotypes, whereas a second wave of clones that expanded from day 15 to 37 leaned towards CD4+. SARS-CoV-2 specificity was not confirmed for the second-wave clones peaking on day 37. The study covered only two mild cases, and larger cohorts including severe cases with pre-infection samples were considered necessary. Contracting CD4+ clones were found mainly in CM and EM memory subsets, while CD8+ clones were enriched in EMRA. Some responding clones were found in pre-infection memory, which suggests that pre-existing cross-reactive memory T cells took part in the SARS-CoV-2 response.

Clipping removes 1 base from V and 3 bases from J, with 4 as the unmatched junction base count. Based on the germline V gene (reference sequence), the CDR1 and CDR2 sequences are SEHNR and FQNEAQ. Its CDR3 holds 16 amino acids, cysteine through phenylalanine. The only DNA kept is the CDR3, 48 bases in frame from the first base. This clonotype has a handful of counts. This receptor's antigen is unknown. Within one base of it there is no much larger clone, and no base qualities were kept. Sequencing input: PBMCs or a T cell subset sorted from them (not recorded which). Rearrangement joined TRBV7-9 to TRBJ2-2; 8 central nucleotides agree with TRBD1. The receptor's source is an adult woman who had mild COVID-19 (a few samples of this study predate the infection). The sample titles of this study are shuffled in the database, so cell type and time point are left out; the donor was told from shared clones. The DNA sequence is TGTGCCAGCAGCTTAGACGCAGGGGGCGACACCGGGGAGCTGTTTTTT. The translation is CASSLDAGGDTGELFF.